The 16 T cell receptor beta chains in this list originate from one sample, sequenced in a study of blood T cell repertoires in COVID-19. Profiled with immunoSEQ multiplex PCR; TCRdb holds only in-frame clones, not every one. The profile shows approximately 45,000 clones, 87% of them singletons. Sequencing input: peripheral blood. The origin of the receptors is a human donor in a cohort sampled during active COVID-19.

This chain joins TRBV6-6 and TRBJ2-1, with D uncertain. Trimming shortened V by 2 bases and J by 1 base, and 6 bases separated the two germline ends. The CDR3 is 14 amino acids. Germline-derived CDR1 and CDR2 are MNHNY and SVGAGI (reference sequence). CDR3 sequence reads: CASSYGVSYNEQFF. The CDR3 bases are TGTGCCAGCAGTTACGGAGTGTCCTACAATGAGCAGTTCTTC.

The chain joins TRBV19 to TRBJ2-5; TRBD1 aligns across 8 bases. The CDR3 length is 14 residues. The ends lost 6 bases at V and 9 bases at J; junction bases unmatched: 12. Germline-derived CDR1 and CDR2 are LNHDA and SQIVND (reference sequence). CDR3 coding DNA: TGTGCCAGTAGCACAACCGGACAGGGTTTGGCCCAGTACTTC. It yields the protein CASSTTGQGLAQYF.

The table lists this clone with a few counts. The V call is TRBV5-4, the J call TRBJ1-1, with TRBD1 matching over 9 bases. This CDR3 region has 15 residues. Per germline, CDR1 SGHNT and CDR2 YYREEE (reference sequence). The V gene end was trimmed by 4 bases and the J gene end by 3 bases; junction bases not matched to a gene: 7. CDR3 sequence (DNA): TGTGCCAGCAGCGTGGACAGGGGACCATACACTGAAGCTTTCTTT. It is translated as CASSVDRGPYTEAFF.

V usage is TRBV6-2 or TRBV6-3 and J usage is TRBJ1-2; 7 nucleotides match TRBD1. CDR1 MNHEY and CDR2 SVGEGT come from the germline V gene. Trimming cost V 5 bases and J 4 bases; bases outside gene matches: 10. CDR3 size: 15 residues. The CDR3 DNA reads TGTGCCAGCAGTACAAGACAGGGAGCGGGCTATGGCTACACCTTC. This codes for CASSTRQGAGYGYTF.

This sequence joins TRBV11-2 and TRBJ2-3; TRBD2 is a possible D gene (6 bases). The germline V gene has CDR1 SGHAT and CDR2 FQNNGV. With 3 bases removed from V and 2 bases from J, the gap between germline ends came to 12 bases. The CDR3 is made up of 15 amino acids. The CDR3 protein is CASSFLAGFTDTQYF. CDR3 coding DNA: TGTGCCAGCAGCTTCTTGGCGGGATTCACAGATACGCAGTATTTT.

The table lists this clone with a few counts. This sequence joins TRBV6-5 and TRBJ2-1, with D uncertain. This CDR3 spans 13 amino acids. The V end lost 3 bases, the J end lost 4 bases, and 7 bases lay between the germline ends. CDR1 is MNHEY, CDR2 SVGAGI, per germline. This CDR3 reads CASSYQQYNEQFF. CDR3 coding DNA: TGTGCCAGCAGTTATCAACAATACAATGAGCAGTTCTTC.

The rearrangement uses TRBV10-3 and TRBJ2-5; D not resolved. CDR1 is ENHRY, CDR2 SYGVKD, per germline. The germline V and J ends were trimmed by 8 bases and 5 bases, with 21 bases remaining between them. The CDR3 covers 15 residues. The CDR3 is CAIAGALPAVETQYF. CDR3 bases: TGTGCCATCGCTGGAGCACTACCTGCGGTGGAGACCCAGTACTTC.

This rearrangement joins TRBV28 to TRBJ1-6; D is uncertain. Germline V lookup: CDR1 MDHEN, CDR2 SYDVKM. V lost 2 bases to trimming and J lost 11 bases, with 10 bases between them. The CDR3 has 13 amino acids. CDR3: CASSLGRRAPLHF. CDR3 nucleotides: TGTGCCAGCAGTTTAGGCAGGCGGGCACCCCTCCACTTT. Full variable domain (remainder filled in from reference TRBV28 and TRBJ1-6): DVKVTQSSRYLVKRTGEKVFLECVQDMDHENMFWYRQDPGLGLRLIYFSYDVKMKEKGDIPEGYSVSREKKERFSLILESASTNQTSMYLCASSLGRRAPLHFGNGTRLTVT.

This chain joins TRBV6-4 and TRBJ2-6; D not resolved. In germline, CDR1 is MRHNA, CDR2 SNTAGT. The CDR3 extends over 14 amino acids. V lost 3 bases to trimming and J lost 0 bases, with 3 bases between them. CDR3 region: CASSDNSGANVLTF. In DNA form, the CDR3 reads TGTGCCAGCAGTGATAACTCTGGGGCCAACGTCCTGACTTTC.

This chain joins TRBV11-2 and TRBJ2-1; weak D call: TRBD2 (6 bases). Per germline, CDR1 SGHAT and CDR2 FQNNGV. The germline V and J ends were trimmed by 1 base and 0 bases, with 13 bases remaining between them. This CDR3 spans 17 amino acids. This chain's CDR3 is CASSLGGSGSSYNEQFF. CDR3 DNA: TGTGCCAGCAGCTTAGGTGGTAGCGGAAGCTCCTACAATGAGCAGTTCTTC.

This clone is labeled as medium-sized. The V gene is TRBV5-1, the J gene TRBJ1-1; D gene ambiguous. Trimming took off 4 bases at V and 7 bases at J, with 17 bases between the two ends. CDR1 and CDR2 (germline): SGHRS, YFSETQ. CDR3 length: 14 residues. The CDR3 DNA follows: TGCGCCAGCAGCCCGGATGGGCGATGGAATGAAGCTTTCTTT. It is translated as CASSPDGRWNEAFF. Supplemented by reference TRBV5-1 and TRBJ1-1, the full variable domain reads KAGVTQTPRYLIKTRGQQVTLSCSPISGHRSVSWYQQTPGQGLQFLFEYFSETQRNKGNFPGRFSGRQFSNSRSEMNVSTLELGDSALYLCASSPDGRWNEAFFGQGTRLTVV.

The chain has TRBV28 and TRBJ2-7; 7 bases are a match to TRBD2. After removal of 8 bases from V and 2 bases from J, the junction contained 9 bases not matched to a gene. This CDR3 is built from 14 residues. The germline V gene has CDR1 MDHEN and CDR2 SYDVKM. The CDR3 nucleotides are TGTGCCAGCCTAAACTTGGGGGGGACCTACGAGCAGTACTTC. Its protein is CASLNLGGTYEQYF.

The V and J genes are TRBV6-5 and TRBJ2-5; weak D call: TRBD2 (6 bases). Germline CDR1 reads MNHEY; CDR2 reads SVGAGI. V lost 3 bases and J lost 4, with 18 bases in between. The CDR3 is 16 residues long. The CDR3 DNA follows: TGTGCCAGCAGTTATTCTCGCGGGAAGCTCGGAGAGACCCAGTACTTC. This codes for CASSYSRGKLGETQYF.

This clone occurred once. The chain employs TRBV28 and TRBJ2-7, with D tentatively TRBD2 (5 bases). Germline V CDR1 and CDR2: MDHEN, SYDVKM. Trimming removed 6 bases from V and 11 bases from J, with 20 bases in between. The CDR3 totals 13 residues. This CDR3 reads CASRRETGLSEYF. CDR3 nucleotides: TGTGCCAGCAGGAGGGAGACGGGCCTCTCTGAGTACTTC.

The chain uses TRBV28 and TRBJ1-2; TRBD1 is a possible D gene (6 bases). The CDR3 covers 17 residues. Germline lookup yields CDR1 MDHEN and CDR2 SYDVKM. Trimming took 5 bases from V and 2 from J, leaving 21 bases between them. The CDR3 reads CASSPRFIRQGNYGYTF. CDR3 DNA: TGTGCCAGCAGTCCCCGATTTATCCGGCAGGGGAACTATGGCTACACCTTC.

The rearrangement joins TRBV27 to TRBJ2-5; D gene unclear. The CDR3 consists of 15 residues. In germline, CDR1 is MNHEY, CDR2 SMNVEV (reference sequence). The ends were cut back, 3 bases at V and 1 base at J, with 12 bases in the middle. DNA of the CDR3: TGTGCCAGCAGTTTTAGCTCTGCGGTCCAAGAGACCCAGTACTTC. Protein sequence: CASSFSSAVQETQYF.